This entry lists 23 T cell receptor beta chains sequenced from one sample in a study of CXCR4 blockade with PD-1 therapy in pancreatic cancer. Sequencing was performed with immunoSEQ multiplex PCR; in TCRdb, only in-frame clones are kept and a portion is missing. The sample yields about 8,100 clones, around 50% seen once. The sequenced sample was tumor tissue. The source is a human donor with pancreatic ductal adenocarcinoma.

There are a few counts of this clone. The V call is TRBV19, the J call TRBJ2-2, with D unclear. CDR3 size: 14 residues. Germline CDR1 reads LNHDA; CDR2 reads SQIVND (reference sequence). Trimming took off 1 base at V and 2 bases at J, with 5 bases between the two ends. CDR3 coding DNA: TGTGCCAGTAGTATAGGGATCAACACCGGGGAGCTGTTTTTT. Amino acid sequence: CASSIGINTGELFF.

The rearrangement joins TRBV28 to TRBJ1-5, with 7 bases identical to TRBD2. The DNA matches TRBJ2-3 better at its end, which makes the J call doubtful. This CDR3 contains 14 residues. The germline gives CDR1 MDHEN, CDR2 SYDVKM. The CDR3 bases are TGTGCCAGCAGTTTATTCGGGGGGAATCAGCCCCAGTATTTT. As protein: CASSLFGGNQPQYF.

The chain is built from TRBV6-8 and TRBJ1-3; the D is unclear. This CDR3 has 12 amino acids. The germline gives CDR1 MNHGY, CDR2 SAAAGT. Trimming removed 7 bases from V and 0 bases from J, with 4 bases in between. The CDR3: CASTPSGNTIYF. The DNA for the CDR3 is TGTGCCAGCACACCCTCTGGAAACACCATATATTTT.

The genes are TRBV5-1 and TRBJ2-5; 10 bases fit TRBD2. CDR1 and CDR2 (germline): SGHRS, YFSETQ. The CDR3 runs to 15 residues. J lost 5 bases, V lost 5 bases, and 9 bases had no gene match. The DNA of the CDR3 is TGCGCCAGCAGGGTGGAACTAGCGGGGATGGAGACCCAGTACTTC. Residues: CASRVELAGMETQYF.

This chain links TRBV4-1 with TRBJ1-2, with a weak D call TRBD1 (6 bases). Germline V CDR1 and CDR2: MGHRA, YSYEKL. This CDR3 has 14 amino acids. V was pared by 2 bases and J by 13 bases, with 20 bases between. Here the CDR3 reads CASSQFRQGHLSTF. As DNA, the CDR3 is TGCGCCAGCAGCCAATTCCGGCAGGGGCATCTTTCCACCTTC.

This rearrangement joins TRBV19 to TRBJ1-5, with D possibly being TRBD1 (6 bases). Germline CDR1 and CDR2: LNHDA and SQIVND (reference sequence). This CDR3 contains 16 residues. V lost 6 bases, J lost 2 bases, and 17 bases lay in between. CDR3 sequence (DNA): TGTGCCAGTAGCCTTGGACAGACCTATGGCAATCAGCCCCAGCATTTT. Amino acids: CASSLGQTYGNQPQHF. Using reference TRBV19 and TRBJ1-5 for the parts outside the CDR3, the full variable domain is DGGITQSPKYLFRKEGQNVTLSCEQNLNHDAMYWYRQDPGQGLRLIYYSQIVNDFQKGDIAEGYSVSREKKESFPLTVTSAQKNPTAFYLCASSLGQTYGNQPQHFGDGTRLSIL.

This chain uses TRBV29-1 with TRBJ2-3; D is ambiguous. This CDR3 region has 15 residues. From germline, CDR1 is SQVTM and CDR2 ANQGSEA. The ends were cut back, 6 bases at V and 0 bases at J, with 16 bases in the middle. CDR3 in amino acids: CSVTPNPISTDTQYF. CDR3 coding DNA: TGCAGCGTGACCCCCAACCCCATTAGCACAGATACGCAGTATTTT.

The chain carries TRBV5-1 and TRBJ2-2; no firm D call. Per germline, CDR1 SGHRS and CDR2 YFSETQ. CDR3 length: 15 amino acids. Trimming stripped 0 bases from V and 7 bases from J, with 13 bases between. This chain's CDR3 is CASSLGQSGSGELFF. The CDR3 nucleotides read TGCGCCAGCAGCTTGGGGCAGTCGGGTAGCGGGGAGCTGTTTTTT.

The chain recombines TRBV18 with TRBJ1-1, with D unclear. The CDR3 extends over 15 amino acids. Per germline, CDR1 KGHSH and CDR2 LQKENI. V was pared by 2 bases and J by 0 bases, with 10 bases between. This chain's CDR3 is CASSPGNRMNTEAFF. In DNA, the CDR3 is TGTGCCAGCTCACCAGGGAATCGCATGAACACTGAAGCTTTCTTT.

The chain couples TRBV29-1 to TRBJ2-3; 12 nucleotides agree with TRBD1. V shed 7 bases and J 2 bases; nucleotides not matched to a gene: 4. Germline loops: CDR1 SQVTM, CDR2 ANQGSEA. The CDR3 totals 14 residues. CDR3 protein: CSAPGQGATDTQYF. The CDR3 DNA reads TGCAGCGCCCCGGGACAGGGGGCCACAGATACGCAGTATTTT.

Regarding this clone: X is used for the amino acid whose nucleotide is unread or ambiguous. As DNA, the CDR3 is TGCAGCGTGTCCGGGRCAGGGTTCACAGATACGCAGTATTTT. As protein: CSVSGXGFTDTQYF. This sequence joins TRBV29-1 and TRBJ2-3; possibly TRBD1 for D (5 bases). Trimming left V 6 bases short and J 2 bases short, with 15 bases between. This CDR3 region has 14 residues. Germline values: CDR1 SQVTM, CDR2 ANQGSEA.

The CDR3 is CATSRRTGPRTDTQYF. DNA for the CDR3: TGTGCCACCAGCCGCAGGACAGGCCCCCGCACAGATACGCAGTATTTT. This chain links TRBV15 with TRBJ2-3; 7 bases map to TRBD1. V gave up 5 bases and J gave up 1 base; unmatched junction bases: 9. The CDR3 has 16 amino acids. Germline V CDR1 and CDR2: LNHNV, YYDKDF (reference sequence).

The genes are TRBV14 and TRBJ2-3, with 7 bases aligning to TRBD2. V shed 3 bases, J shed 3 bases, and the junction held 6 bases outside the gene matches. Looked up from germline, CDR1 is SGHDN and CDR2 is FVKESK. This CDR3 has 15 amino acids. The CDR3 loop is CASSQIRGSTDTQYF. The CDR3 DNA is TGTGCCAGCAGCCAGATCCGCGGGAGTACAGATACGCAGTATTTT.

The table lists this clone with a few counts. One end of the junction varies from germline; a read error may be responsible. This chain uses TRBV6-8 with TRBJ1-6, with 8 positions matching TRBD1. The CDR3 covers 16 residues. Germline-derived CDR1 and CDR2 are MNHGY and SAAAGT. The CDR3 region has the DNA TGTGCCAGCAGTTCCTGGACAGGGTCCTATGATTCACCCCTTCACTTT. Translation: CASSSWTGSYDSPLHF.

V gene TRBV28 combines with J gene TRBJ1-4; D gene unclear. The CDR3 is 13 residues long. The germline V gene has CDR1 MDHEN and CDR2 SYDVKM. The V gene lost 2 bases and the J gene lost 8 bases, with 9 bases spanning the gap. The CDR3 DNA reads as TGTGCCAGCAGTTTACGCGTCTGGGAAAAACTGTTTTTT. Amino acid sequence: CASSLRVWEKLFF.

The chain uses TRBV5-1 and TRBJ2-3, with 8 bases lining up with TRBD2. The CDR3 consists of 15 residues. From germline, CDR1 is SGHRS and CDR2 YFSETQ. After removal of 0 bases from V and 5 bases from J, the junction contained 5 bases not matched to a gene. The CDR3 is CASSLEGREVDTQYF. The DNA of the CDR3 is TGCGCCAGCAGCTTGGAGGGGCGGGAGGTAGATACGCAGTATTTT.

The rearrangement links TRBV5-1 to TRBJ2-1, with D perhaps assigned TRBD1 or TRBD2 (6 bases each). V lost 7 bases and J 5 bases, leaving 19 bases between the germline ends. Germline lookup yields CDR1 SGHRS and CDR2 YFSETQ. The CDR3 runs to 15 residues. The CDR3 DNA is TGCGCCAGCCGAGGGGGGCAGGGAGCTAACAATGAGCAGTTCTTC. The encoded protein is CASRGGQGANNEQFF.

The chain joins TRBV29-1 to TRBJ2-1; no definite D call. Trimming took 6 bases from V and 2 from J, leaving 11 bases between them. The germline V gene has CDR1 SQVTM and CDR2 ANQGSEA. The CDR3 extends over 13 amino acids. The CDR3 sequence: CSVPGTTYNEQFF. Written as DNA, the CDR3 is TGCAGCGTCCCCGGAACGACCTACAATGAGCAGTTCTTC.

The V call is TRBV19, the J call TRBJ1-2, with a tentative D call TRBD1 (5 bases). Germline V CDR1 and CDR2: LNHDA, SQIVND (reference sequence). This CDR3 region has 15 residues. V shed 6 bases and J shed 6 bases, with 20 bases lying between them. This CDR3 is CASRWAGKSSDGYTF. CDR3 nucleotide sequence: TGTGCCAGTAGGTGGGCAGGGAAGAGCTCGGATGGCTACACCTTC.

The rearrangement uses TRBV28 and TRBJ2-7, with a possible D match to TRBD2 (6 bases). CDR1 and CDR2 from the germline V gene are MDHEN and SYDVKM. The CDR3 spans 14 residues. CDR3 sequence: CGITGGGPTYEQYF. The CDR3 coding sequence is TGTGGCATAACCGGTGGAGGGCCAACCTACGAGCAGTACTTC.

This chain uses TRBV12-5 with TRBJ1-1, with no clear D. The V gene's germline CDR1 is LGHNT and CDR2 FRNRAP. Between the trimmed V and J ends, which lost 5 bases and 11 bases, there was a span of 24 bases. The CDR3 runs 15 residues. In nucleotides, the CDR3 is TGTGCTAGTGGTCCCCGTGGGCCAGATTCGGGTATGGCTTTCTTT. This sequence encodes CASGPRGPDSGMAFF.

The rearrangement uses TRBV19 and TRBJ1-2, with 7 bases aligning to TRBD1. CDR3 length: 15 residues. With 2 bases clipped from V and 5 bases from J, the junction kept 8 bases outside the gene matches. Germline lookup yields CDR1 LNHDA and CDR2 SQIVND (reference sequence). The CDR3 reads CASSITPAGGYGYTF. CDR3 bases: TGTGCCAGTAGTATAACCCCCGCAGGGGGGTATGGCTACACCTTC.

The chain uses TRBV5-1 and TRBJ2-1; 10 bases agree with TRBD1. Germline V CDR1 and CDR2: SGHRS, YFSETQ. The CDR3 is made up of 14 amino acids. The V gene end was trimmed by 5 bases and the J gene end by 5 bases; junction bases not matched to a gene: 4. CDR3 nucleotide sequence: TGCGCCAGCAGACCGGGACAGGGGAACAATGAGCAGTTCTTC. Its protein product is CASRPGQGNNEQFF.